A single sample gave rise to the 28 T cell receptor beta chains below, sequenced in a study of vaccination and CD4 T cells after COVID-19 (dated by TCRdb to about 2022). To prepare the library, PCR was applied. Instrument on record: Illumina iSeq 100. At the Johns Hopkins FTIC core, DNA from the cultured CD4+ T cells underwent TCR sequencing with the Oncomine TCR Beta short-read assay. The public reads were reprocessed in TCRdb via fastp at Q25 and MiXCR, keeping in-frame beta chains. Every distinct CDR3 protein forms one entry, paired with its most common genes and DNA. The sample contains approximately 14,000 distinct CDR3 sequences, over 25% of them found a single time. The ten biggest clones cover approximately 17% of the sample. The treatment or condition label corresponds to: approximately 9-day PBMC culture with coronavirus spike peptide pools or control peptides (ViraFEST assay). No antigens are known for them.

Sequenced: cultured CD4+ T cells from blood. Receptor source: a human donor with COVID-19.

By share, this clonotype counts as large (0.1 to 1%). The chain recombines TRBV7-2 with TRBJ2-7; TRBD1 matches 8 bases. The CDR3 has 14 residues. After removal of 5 bases from V and 2 bases from J, the junction contained 5 bases not matched to a gene. CDR1 SGHTA and CDR2 FQGNSA come from the germline V gene. The CDR3 reads CASSDHRGTYEQYF. The CDR3 DNA reads TGTGCCAGCAGCGACCACAGGGGGACCTACGAGCAGTACTTC.

This rearrangement joins TRBV10-1 to TRBJ2-7, with D possibly TRBD2 on 6 matching bases. V was trimmed by 10 bases and J by 3 bases, leaving 13 bases between them. Germline V gene sequence: CDR1 WNHNN, CDR2 SYGVQD (reference sequence). The CDR3 is 12 residues long. The CDR3 DNA is TGCGCCACCTATATGGGGGGCTACGAGCAGTACTTC. It is translated as CATYMGGYEQYF.

The gene calls are TRBV4-1 and TRBJ2-7; a possible D gene is TRBD1 (6 bases). The CDR3 is 15 residues long. Germline-derived CDR1 and CDR2 are MGHRA and YSYEKL. The V and J ends lost 2 bases and 6 bases respectively, with 17 bases between them. CDR3 protein: CASSQLGDRISEQYF. In DNA, the CDR3 is TGCGCCAGCAGCCAACTGGGAGACAGGATAAGCGAGCAGTACTTC.

The V gene is TRBV30, the J gene TRBJ2-3, with D possibly being TRBD2 (6 bases). From germline, CDR1 is GTSNPN and CDR2 SVGIG (reference sequence). CDR3 length: 14 residues. V shed 3 bases and J shed 2 bases, with 12 bases lying between them. In DNA, the CDR3 is TGTGCCTGGAGAAAGGGACTTCTCACAGATACGCAGTATTTT. Translating it yields CAWRKGLLTDTQYF.

V is TRBV11-2 and J is TRBJ2-3; D perhaps matches TRBD1 (5 bases). Trimming cost V 0 bases and J 0 bases, with 7 bases left between them. Germline CDR1 and CDR2: SGHAT and FQNNGV. CDR3 length: 15 amino acids. The CDR3 DNA reads TGTGCCAGCAGCTTAGATCCAGGGAGCACAGATACGCAGTATTTT. This codes for CASSLDPGSTDTQYF. Complete variable domain (other parts from reference TRBV11-2 and TRBJ2-3): EAGVAQSPRYKIIEKRQSVAFWCNPISGHATLYWYQQILGQGPKLLIQFQNNGVVDDSQLPKDRFSAERLKGVDSTLKIQPAKLEDSAVYLCASSLDPGSTDTQYFGPGTRLTVL.

This clonotype came up a few times. The V call is TRBV20-1, the J call TRBJ1-1; 10 bases line up with TRBD1. This CDR3 comprises 12 residues. V trimming: 6 bases; J trimming: 6 bases; junction bases outside the gene matches: 4. The germline gives CDR1 DFQATT, CDR2 SNEGSKA (reference sequence). The CDR3 region is CSAPGQGPEAFF. The CDR3 DNA reads as TGCAGTGCCCCGGGACAGGGGCCTGAAGCTTTCTTT.

This clonotype counts as medium-sized. This rearrangement joins TRBV19 to TRBJ1-1; 10 bases line up with TRBD1. V lost 4 bases, J lost 5 bases, and 10 bases stayed unmatched. The CDR3 has 16 residues. The germline CDR1 and CDR2 sequences are LNHDA and SQIVND (reference sequence). This CDR3 reads CASSTRTGGSPTEAFF. In nucleotides, the CDR3 is TGTGCCAGTAGTACGCGGACAGGGGGTTCGCCAACTGAAGCTTTCTTT.

J is TRBJ2-7 and V is TRBV5-1; 7 bases align to TRBD1. V shed 1 base and J 7 bases; nucleotides not matched to a gene: 8. This CDR3 contains 14 residues. Germline assignment: CDR1 SGHRS and CDR2 YFSETQ. The CDR3 bases are TGCGCCAGCAGCTTGACAGGGGTCTCTATGGAGCAGTACTTC. As protein: CASSLTGVSMEQYF.

For the CDR3, the DNA is TGTGCCGTCGGACGGGGGATGAACACTGAAGCTTTCTTT. It translates to CAVGRGMNTEAFF. The chain has TRBV19 and TRBJ1-1, with D tentatively TRBD1 (5 bases). Germline CDR1 is LNHDA and CDR2 is SQIVND (reference sequence). V lost 11 bases to trimming and J lost 0 bases, with 13 bases between them. The CDR3 runs to 13 residues.

This sequence joins TRBV9 and TRBJ2-3, with 10 bases that match TRBD2. Germline CDR1 is SGDLS and CDR2 is YYNGEE. The CDR3 contains 16 residues. V shed 0 bases, J shed 4 bases, and the junction held 5 bases outside the gene matches. The CDR3 loop reads CASSVVSGGASDTQYF. DNA for the CDR3: TGTGCCAGCAGCGTAGTCAGCGGGGGGGCCTCAGATACGCAGTATTTT.

The V and J genes are TRBV24-1 and TRBJ1-1, with a weak D call TRBD1 (5 bases). The V gene's germline CDR1 is KGHDR and CDR2 SFDVKD. The CDR3 covers 13 residues. Trimming removed 7 bases at V and 3 bases at J, with 11 bases between. CDR3 in amino acids: CATSLGADTEAFF. The CDR3 nucleotides read TGTGCCACCAGCCTCGGGGCCGACACTGAAGCTTTCTTT.

The rearrangement links TRBV19 to TRBJ2-5; 9 positions match TRBD1. The CDR3 is 15 residues long. The germline gives CDR1 LNHDA, CDR2 SQIVND (reference sequence). J lost 5 bases, V lost 6 bases, and 10 bases had no gene match. The CDR3: CASSHSTGGPETQYF. CDR3 in DNA: TGTGCCAGTAGCCATTCGACAGGGGGTCCTGAGACCCAGTACTTC. Full variable domain (missing parts from reference TRBV19 and TRBJ2-5): DGGITQSPKYLFRKEGQNVTLSCEQNLNHDAMYWYRQDPGQGLRLIYYSQIVNDFQKGDIAEGYSVSREKKESFPLTVTSAQKNPTAFYLCASSHSTGGPETQYFGPGTRLLVL.

J is TRBJ2-2 and V is TRBV5-1; D not resolved. CDR1 and CDR2 (germline): SGHRS, YFSETQ. V lost 0 bases and J 9 bases, leaving 9 bases between the germline ends. The CDR3 is made up of 13 amino acids. The CDR3 loop reads CASSLESPRELFF. CDR3 DNA: TGCGCCAGCAGCTTGGAGTCCCCCAGGGAGCTGTTTTTT. Using reference TRBV5-1 and TRBJ2-2 for the parts outside the CDR3, the full variable domain is KAGVTQTPRYLIKTRGQQVTLSCSPISGHRSVSWYQQTPGQGLQFLFEYFSETQRNKGNFPGRFSGRQFSNSRSEMNVSTLELGDSALYLCASSLESPRELFFGEGSRLTVL.

This clonotype was seen more than once but under ten times. The V call is TRBV6-4, the J call TRBJ1-1, with no clear D. Per germline, CDR1 MRHNA and CDR2 SNTAGT. The V end lost 3 bases, the J end lost 0 bases, and 8 bases lay between the germline ends. CDR3 length: 14 amino acids. Written as DNA, the CDR3 is TGTGCCAGCAGTGAGGTCAGACTGAACACTGAAGCTTTCTTT. Protein: CASSEVRLNTEAFF.

This CDR3 is CASRRGATEKLFF. The DNA for the CDR3 is TGTGCCAGCAGGCGGGGGGCCACCGAAAAACTGTTTTTT. This rearrangement joins TRBV7-8 to TRBJ1-4, with a weak D call TRBD1 (6 bases). V lost 6 bases to trimming and J lost 8 bases, with 13 bases between them. Germline-derived CDR1 and CDR2 are SGHVS and FQNEAQ. The CDR3 is 13 amino acids.

The rearrangement joins TRBV12-3 or TRBV12-4 to TRBJ1-2; 7 bases agree with TRBD1. Trimming took 4 bases from V and 4 from J; bases not matched to a gene: 3. The CDR3 runs 13 residues. The CDR3 is CASSSGTAYGYTF. The DNA for the CDR3 is TGTGCCAGCAGTTCCGGGACAGCCTATGGCTACACCTTC.

This clonotype is a singleton in its sample. The gene calls are TRBV5-4 and TRBJ1-1; a possible D gene is TRBD1 (5 bases). This CDR3 contains 15 residues. Germline CDR1 and CDR2: SGHNT and YYREEE (reference sequence). V was shortened by 0 bases and J by 4 bases, with 13 bases between the two germline ends. The CDR3 loop is CASSLVTPGTTEAFF. The CDR3 bases are TGTGCCAGCAGCTTGGTTACCCCAGGGACCACTGAAGCTTTCTTT.

The chain employs TRBV20-1 and TRBJ1-5; TRBD1 is a possible D gene (5 bases). The CDR3 contains 14 residues. CDR1 and CDR2 (germline): DFQATT, SNEGSKA (reference sequence). Trimming shortened V by 5 bases and J by 6 bases, and 17 bases separated the two germline ends. The CDR3: CSASGGGMPQPQHF. CDR3 DNA sequence: TGCAGTGCTTCCGGGGGGGGGATGCCTCAGCCCCAGCATTTT.

This clonotype is labeled medium-sized. This sequence joins TRBV6-1 and TRBJ1-5; possibly TRBD1 for D (5 bases). The germline V gene encodes CDR1 MNHNS and CDR2 SASEGT. This CDR3 is 15 amino acids long. V was trimmed by 6 bases and J by 2 bases, leaving 14 bases between them. The CDR3 sequence: CASRPGGRGNQPQHF. Written as DNA, the CDR3 is TGTGCCAGCAGGCCTGGGGGACGGGGCAATCAGCCCCAGCATTTT.

The chain links TRBV12-5 to TRBJ2-2; the D call may be TRBD1 or TRBD2 (5 bases each). Germline V gives CDR1 LGHNT, CDR2 FRNRAP. Trimming removed 6 bases from V and 3 bases from J, with 14 bases in between. The CDR3 is made up of 15 amino acids. This CDR3 reads CASGRGQGHTGELFF. As DNA, the CDR3 is TGTGCTAGTGGCCGTGGGCAGGGACACACCGGGGAGCTGTTTTTT.

The V and J genes are TRBV28 and TRBJ2-5; D possibly corresponds to TRBD2 (6 bases). This CDR3 region has 12 residues. Trimming left V 9 bases short and J 5 bases short, with 13 bases between. Germline V gene sequence: CDR1 MDHEN, CDR2 SYDVKM. The CDR3 DNA is TGTGCCAGTGCCGGGGGTTGGGAGACCCAGTACTTC. Protein sequence: CASAGGWETQYF.

This clonotype has just a few counts. V gene TRBV27 combines with J gene TRBJ2-3; maybe TRBD2 (7 bases). The V gene's germline CDR1 is MNHEY and CDR2 SMNVEV (reference sequence). The CDR3 runs 14 residues. Trimming shortened V by 6 bases and J by 5 bases, and 15 bases separated the two germline ends. This CDR3 is CASSLGGGRDTQYF. For the CDR3, the DNA is TGTGCCAGCAGCTTAGGGGGAGGGAGAGATACGCAGTATTTT.

There are a few counts of this clonotype. The chain recombines TRBV7-3 with TRBJ1-6, with D perhaps TRBD1 (6 bases). The V and J ends lost 5 bases and 8 bases respectively, with 10 bases between them. Per germline, CDR1 SGHTA and CDR2 FQGTGA. This CDR3 has 13 residues. DNA for the CDR3: TGTGCCAGCAGCCCGACAGGAGATTCACCCCTCCACTTT. Translating it yields CASSPTGDSPLHF. Full variable domain (outside the CDR3, taken from reference TRBV7-3 and TRBJ1-6): GAGVSQTPSNKVTEKGKYVELRCDPISGHTALYWYRQSLGQGPEFLIYFQGTGAADDSGLPNDRFFAVRPEGSVSTLKIQRTERGDSAVYLCASSPTGDSPLHFGNGTRLTVT.

The J gene is TRBJ1-1, the V gene TRBV28; possible D gene TRBD1, 5 bases. CDR3 size: 15 residues. Germline values: CDR1 MDHEN, CDR2 SYDVKM. Deletions cut 6 bases from V and 0 bases from J, with 14 bases between. The CDR3 protein is CASSRTGGVNTEAFF. The CDR3 nucleotides are TGTGCCAGCAGCCGAACTGGGGGGGTGAACACTGAAGCTTTCTTT.

A few counts support this clonotype. This sequence joins TRBV7-3 and TRBJ2-1, with a weak D call TRBD1 (6 bases). Trimming took 5 bases from V and 0 from J, leaving 14 bases between them. The germline V gene has CDR1 SGHTA and CDR2 FQGTGA. This CDR3 is built from 16 residues. The CDR3 spells CASSTKGGSSYNEQFF. The CDR3 coding sequence is TGTGCCAGCAGCACCAAAGGGGGTAGCTCCTACAATGAGCAGTTCTTC.

This clonotype was detected a few times. The rearrangement links TRBV2 to TRBJ1-1, with D unresolved. This CDR3 is 14 amino acids long. V lost 1 base and J 4 bases, leaving 10 bases between the germline ends. Germline CDR1 SNHLY, CDR2 FYNNEI. The chain's CDR3 is CASSEVAVSTEAFF. Written as DNA, the CDR3 is TGTGCCAGCAGTGAAGTGGCAGTTTCCACTGAAGCTTTCTTT.

The chain is built from TRBV6-5 and TRBJ2-1, with 11 bases aligning to TRBD2. V shed 0 bases and J 7 bases; nucleotides not matched to a gene: 8. Germline-derived CDR1 and CDR2 are MNHEY and SVGAGI. The CDR3 length is 17 residues. CDR3 sequence: CASSYSASGGLLNEQFF. The CDR3 DNA follows: TGTGCCAGCAGTTACTCGGCTAGCGGGGGGCTCTTAAATGAGCAGTTCTTC.

The gene calls are TRBV25-1 and TRBJ1-1; possible D gene TRBD1, 5 bases. Germline-derived CDR1 and CDR2 are MGHDK and SYGVNS. V lost 5 bases and J 5 bases, leaving 18 bases between the germline ends. The CDR3 is made up of 15 amino acids. DNA of the CDR3: TGTGCCAGCAGTCTCTTGACCCCCCAGGGTACTGAAGCTTTCTTT. Translated, it gives CASSLLTPQGTEAFF.